This TCR beta chain was sequenced for a study of blood T cell repertoires in COVID-19. Here immunoSEQ multiplex PCR was the method, and the copy in TCRdb shows in-frame clones only, minus some. The table records around 160,000 clones, around four fifths of them present only once. This CDR3 is 17 amino acids long. CDR1 is SEHNR, CDR2 FQNEAQ, per germline (reference sequence). The V gene lost 1 base and the J gene lost 4 bases, with 19 bases spanning the gap. The sequencing input was peripheral blood. The receptor was isolated from a woman between 40 and 50 years old with active or convalescent COVID-19. This chain uses TRBV7-9 with TRBJ1-1; perhaps TRBD1 as D (6 bases). The CDR3 reads CASSLVPGRGGPTEAFF. Here the CDR3 DNA reads TGTGCCAGCAGCTTAGTCCCAGGACGCGGGGGGCCCACTGAAGCTTTCTTT.